A single sample gave rise to the 21 T cell receptor beta chains below, sequenced in a study of T cell changes during pregnancy in multiple sclerosis. The table came from immunoSEQ multiplex PCR; TCRdb's copy has only in-frame clones and leaves some out. The profile shows tens of thousands of clones, roughly 89% of them singletons. The source was peripheral blood, collected after pregnancy. These receptors originate from a female donor in good health, enrolled as a control in a pregnancy study.

The chain combines TRBV30 with TRBJ2-3; D gene unclear. The CDR3 runs 14 residues. Germline CDR1 is GTSNPN and CDR2 is SVGIG (reference sequence). Trimming removed 2 bases from V and 6 bases from J, with 15 bases in between. The CDR3 sequence is CAWSFGAPGDTQYF. CDR3 nucleotide sequence: TGTGCCTGGAGTTTCGGCGCACCCGGGGATACGCAGTATTTT.

The J gene is TRBJ1-6, the V gene TRBV6-4, with D possibly matching TRBD1 (5 bases). Germline-derived CDR1 and CDR2 are MRHNA and SNTAGT. With 4 bases removed from V and 5 bases from J, the gap between germline ends came to 12 bases. CDR3 size: 15 residues. CDR3 in DNA: TGTGCCAGCAGTGCAGGGCCCACAAATAATTCACCCCTCCACTTT. Translating gives CASSAGPTNNSPLHF.

This clone was picked up one time. The chain joins TRBV6-1 to TRBJ1-5; 7 nucleotides agree with TRBD1. V dropped 4 bases and J dropped 0; count of bases not matched to a gene: 9. The CDR3 runs to 17 residues. From germline, CDR1 is MNHNS and CDR2 SASEGT. The CDR3 DNA reads TGTGCCAGCAGTGTCTACCACAGGGGACATAGCAATCAGCCCCAGCATTTT. Translated, it gives CASSVYHRGHSNQPQHF.

The chain recombines TRBV28 with TRBJ2-2; 7 positions match TRBD1. The germline CDR1 and CDR2 sequences are MDHEN and SYDVKM. V shed 6 bases and J 0 bases; nucleotides not matched to a gene: 4. The CDR3 loop spans 15 amino acids. CDR3 in amino acids: CASRIGTANTGELFF. CDR3 in DNA: TGTGCCAGCAGGATCGGGACAGCGAACACCGGGGAGCTGTTTTTT.

Only one count was recorded for this clone. The CDR3 DNA sequence: TGTGCCAGTAGTATCCGAGGGACTAGCGGGAGTCGGGGTATCGCAGATACGCAGTATTTT. Translated, it gives CASSIRGTSGSRGIADTQYF. The chain links TRBV19 to TRBJ2-3, with 14 bases that match TRBD2. The CDR3 consists of 20 residues. Losses at the gene ends were 3 bases for V and 4 bases for J; bases not matched to a gene: 15. The germline gives CDR1 LNHDA, CDR2 SQIVND (reference sequence). Variable domain in full (rest from reference TRBV19 and TRBJ2-3): DGGITQSPKYLFRKEGQNVTLSCEQNLNHDAMYWYRQDPGQGLRLIYYSQIVNDFQKGDIAEGYSVSREKKESFPLTVTSAQKNPTAFYLCASSIRGTSGSRGIADTQYFGPGTRLTVL.

This clone was seen a single time. The CDR3 DNA reads as TGTGCCAGCAGCCGACCCGGGACAGGGGGTGATGGCTACACCTTC. Amino acid sequence: CASSRPGTGGDGYTF. V and J are TRBV7-9 and TRBJ1-2; 11 nucleotides match TRBD1. Germline V gene lookup returns CDR1 SEHNR and CDR2 FQNEAQ (reference sequence). The length of the CDR3 is 15 residues. After removal of 5 bases from V and 6 bases from J, the junction contained 8 bases not matched to a gene.

J is TRBJ2-1 and V is TRBV6-4; TRBD2 matches at 13 bases. The CDR3 extends over 14 amino acids. With V trimmed by 8 bases and J by 5 bases, 3 bases remained unmatched. Per germline, CDR1 MRHNA and CDR2 SNTAGT. CDR3 nucleotides: TGTGCCAGCTCGACTAGCGGGGGGAACAATGAGCAGTTCTTC. Its protein product is CASSTSGGNNEQFF.

The chain is built from TRBV9 and TRBJ2-3; the D is unclear. Germline V gives CDR1 SGDLS, CDR2 YYNGEE. The germline V and J ends were trimmed by 4 bases and 0 bases, with 3 bases remaining between them. The CDR3 is made up of 12 amino acids. The CDR3 protein is CASSPSTDTQYF. CDR3 DNA: TGTGCCAGCAGCCCGAGCACAGATACGCAGTATTTT.

This clone has more than one count but fewer than ten. The chain uses TRBV4-1 and TRBJ2-7; 14 nucleotides match TRBD2. This CDR3 is built from 17 residues. Germline V gene sequence: CDR1 MGHRA, CDR2 YSYEKL. V gave up 2 bases and J gave up 2 bases; unmatched junction bases: 5. DNA of the CDR3: TGCGCCAGCAGCCAATCCGGGACTAGCGGGAGCCCCTACGAGCAGTACTTC. This encodes CASSQSGTSGSPYEQYF.

The V and J genes are TRBV28 and TRBJ2-7; 9 bases are a match to TRBD1. Germline V gene lookup returns CDR1 MDHEN and CDR2 SYDVKM. Germline trimming cut 6 bases from V and 3 bases from J; bases unmatched to any gene: 9. The CDR3 length is 15 residues. CDR3 nucleotide sequence: TGTGCCAGCAGGAGCACCGGGACAGGGAACTACGAGCAGTACTTC. Protein sequence: CASRSTGTGNYEQYF. The full variable domain, rest sourced from reference TRBV28 and TRBJ2-7, is DVKVTQSSRYLVKRTGEKVFLECVQDMDHENMFWYRQDPGLGLRLIYFSYDVKMKEKGDIPEGYSVSREKKERFSLILESASTNQTSMYLCASRSTGTGNYEQYFGPGTRLTVT.

The CDR3 reads CASSQDGQGAYNEQFF. The CDR3 bases are TGCGCCAGCAGCCAAGATGGGCAGGGGGCCTACAATGAGCAGTTCTTC. The rearrangement joins TRBV4-3 to TRBJ2-1; 7 bases match TRBD1. The V gene's germline CDR1 is LGHNA and CDR2 YSLEER. V trimming: 0 bases; J trimming: 2 bases; junction bases outside the gene matches: 4. This CDR3 comprises 16 residues.

The genes are TRBV7-7 and TRBJ2-5; D uncertain. The CDR3 totals 13 residues. Germline lookup yields CDR1 SSHAT and CDR2 FNYEAQ (reference sequence). V shed 2 bases and J shed 2 bases, with 6 bases lying between them. The CDR3 region has the DNA TGTGCCAGCAGCTTAAGTCTACAAGAGACCCAGTACTTC. It specifies CASSLSLQETQYF.

V gene TRBV5-1 combines with J gene TRBJ2-4, with 7 bases identical to TRBD1. V shed 0 bases and J 5 bases; nucleotides not matched to a gene: 5. The V gene's germline CDR1 is SGHRS and CDR2 YFSETQ. The CDR3 covers 15 residues. The CDR3 spells CASSLDLGTENIQYF. CDR3 bases: TGCGCCAGCAGCTTGGATTTAGGGACAGAAAACATTCAGTACTTC.

The V gene is TRBV5-1, the J gene TRBJ2-7; D gene uncertain. Germline V gene lookup returns CDR1 SGHRS and CDR2 YFSETQ. The CDR3 spans 14 residues. Deletions cut 1 base from V and 1 base from J, with 9 bases between. The CDR3 loop is CASSLLRQSYEQYF. The CDR3 DNA reads TGCGCCAGCAGCTTGCTTCGACAATCCTACGAGCAGTACTTC.

The chain joins TRBV4-3 to TRBJ2-2; D is undetermined. This CDR3 comprises 14 residues. Trimming took 0 bases from V and 5 from J, leaving 7 bases between them. The germline gives CDR1 LGHNA, CDR2 YSLEER. In DNA, the CDR3 is TGCGCCAGCAGCCAAGATCTGAGGACCGGGGAGCTGTTTTTT. The encoded protein is CASSQDLRTGELFF.

Comments on this clone: At the DNA level, this CDR3 is encoded by other sequences in the same sample as well. The chain couples TRBV25-1 to TRBJ1-2; tentative D call: TRBD1 (6 bases). The V and J ends lost 4 bases and 8 bases respectively, with 14 bases between them. The CDR3 extends over 13 amino acids. Looked up from germline, CDR1 is MGHDK and CDR2 is SYGVNS. Here the CDR3 reads CASSAGQHNGYTF. The DNA of the CDR3 is TGTGCCAGCAGTGCGGGACAACACAACGGCTACACCTTC.

CDR3 bases: TGTGCCAGCAGCCCGCGGACGCAGGAGGGGTCCGCTTTCTTT. Its translation is CASSPRTQEGSAFF. The rearrangement links TRBV9 to TRBJ1-1; TRBD1 is a possible D gene (5 bases). V was shortened by 4 bases and J by 11 bases, with 21 bases between the two germline ends. Looked up from germline, CDR1 is SGDLS and CDR2 is YYNGEE. The CDR3 runs to 14 residues.

V and J are TRBV5-1 and TRBJ2-7, with 7 positions matching TRBD1. With V trimmed by 4 bases and J by 0 bases, 7 bases remained unmatched. The CDR3 runs 15 residues. CDR1 and CDR2 from the germline V gene are SGHRS and YFSETQ. The CDR3 spells CASSPGQRSSYEQYF. DNA of the CDR3: TGCGCCAGCAGCCCGGGACAGCGGAGCTCCTACGAGCAGTACTTC.

This chain joins TRBV11-2 and TRBJ1-1; 8 nucleotides agree with TRBD1. The length of the CDR3 is 15 residues. CDR1 SGHAT and CDR2 FQNNGV come from the germline V gene. With V trimmed by 2 bases and J by 5 bases, 7 bases remained unmatched. The CDR3 loop reads CASSLQDRGFTEAFF. The CDR3 region has the DNA TGTGCCAGCAGCTTACAAGACAGGGGCTTTACTGAAGCTTTCTTT.

The rearrangement joins TRBV14 to TRBJ1-3; D ambiguous. There are 15 residues in the CDR3. Germline V gene data show CDR1 as SGHDN and CDR2 as FVKESK. Trimming pared 3 bases from V and 5 bases from J, leaving 14 bases between. CDR3 in amino acids: CASSHLEPLRNTIYF. CDR3 DNA: TGTGCCAGCAGCCACCTAGAACCCTTGAGAAACACCATATATTTT.

V and J are TRBV6-5 and TRBJ1-6; TRBD1 aligns across 7 bases. V dropped 2 bases and J dropped 3; count of bases not matched to a gene: 4. Germline assignment: CDR1 MNHEY and CDR2 SVGAGI. This CDR3 has 16 amino acids. CDR3 residues: CASSYNRGHYNSPLHF. CDR3 sequence (DNA): TGTGCCAGCAGTTACAACAGGGGCCACTATAATTCACCCCTCCACTTT.